This T cell receptor beta chain comes out of a study of low-dose radiotherapy and immunotherapy resistance in tumors (dated 2022 in TCRdb). With regard to the full study: Cohort 1 received 0.5 Gy per fraction every 2 weeks, with a prescribed total PTV dose of 6.5 Gy. Patients in Cohort 2 were given 1 Gy per fraction every two weeks, for a total of 13 Gy across 26 weeks. Nivolumab and ipilimumab were both given intravenously, with nivolumab at a 240 mg flat dose every two weeks and ipilimumab at 1 mg/kg every six weeks. Cyclophosphamide 200 mg/m2 was administered intravenously every two weeks, one day before each radiation and immunotherapy administration. Starting on cycle 1 day 1, patients took 300 mg of aspirin by mouth once daily for four cycles. Randomization of trial participants into treatment groups was not performed. The translational analysis covered eight patients: three from the first dose cohort and the first five from the second dose cohort.

The germline V gene yields MNHNS for CDR1 and SASEGT for CDR2. Reading from cysteine to phenylalanine, the CDR3 counts 13 amino acids. Only CDR3 DNA remains: 39 bases, in frame from the first base. The junction carries 11 bases between V and J, which are trimmed by 5 bases and 5 bases respectively. On this clonotype: The antigen it binds to is not known. No base quality information exists; no much larger clone differs at one position.

The time point tag for this specimen amounts to: after trial treatment. In the paper's terms, the treatment or condition label means: LDRT plus nivolumab, ipilimumab, low-dose cyclophosphamide and aspirin (RACIN trial). The donors took part in RACIN, a single-arm, phase I, dose-escalation trial that combined nivolumab, ipilimumab, aspirin, low-dose cyclophosphamide and low-dose radiotherapy. Eligible patients had advanced, TIL-negative solid tumors. Sequencing was performed on an Illumina HiSeq 2500. Superscript III and a set of TRAV- and TRBV-specific primers were used to synthesize first-strand cDNA, so that both TCRalpha and TCRbeta chains were covered. TCRs were amplified with Phusion for around 18 PCR cycles using a constant-region primer together with the adapter attached to the V primers. The MessageAmp II aRNA Amplification Kit was used to amplify the isolated mRNA, with in vitro transcription run for around 15 hours at 37 degrees C. mRNA for TCR sequencing was isolated with the Dynabeads mRNA DIRECT Purification Kit. Indexed Illumina adapters were added in a second Phusion PCR of around 27 cycles, and the PCR products were purified with AMPure XP beads. On the authors' methods: Custom Perl scripts were used to pool TCR sequences that encoded the same protein, to remove out-of-frame sequences, and to calculate the abundance of each clonotype. Any TCR sequence backed by just one read was left out of the analysis. Among the metrics used to describe the repertoires were Shannon entropy, Gini index, clonality, richness, and the frequency of TCRs shared between repertoires. The raw public reads went through TCRdb reprocessing: fastp at Q25, MiXCR clone calling, in-frame beta chains kept. Identical CDR3 protein sequences are pooled into one entry, listed with their most common genes and DNA. TCRdb's processing, not the study's, gives the V and J calls here. The sample table lists approximately 80,000 distinct CDR3 sequences, roughly 17% of them with a count of one. The top ten hold approximately 1.5% of the sample.

The clonotype was recovered from a male donor with prostate cancer. The sequenced sample was PBMCs, obtained after low-dose radiotherapy plus immunotherapy. The V gene is TRBV6-1 and the J gene is TRBJ2-3, with an unclear D gene assignment. The sequenced DNA: TGTGCCAGCAGTTTCAGGAGAAGAGATACGCAGTATTTT. Its translation reads: CASSFRRRDTQYF.